What follows describes a single T cell receptor (beta chain). Its antigen is not known. The data were taken from a study of graft-versus-host responses after intestinal transplantation. As for the study in general: Tacrolimus plus steroids were given to all recipients for roughly 3 years, preceded by anti-thymocyte globulin induction.

General observations from the study: Among circulating GvH clones, peak levels were associated with early post-transplant declines in HvG clones.

TCRdb's table, derived via immunoSEQ multiplex PCR, lists solely in-frame clones and lacks some. The data contain around 40,000 clones, over 80% of them singletons. The ends were cut back, 6 bases at V and 2 bases at J, with 10 bases in the middle. Germline lookup yields CDR1 MGHRA and CDR2 YSYEKL. This CDR3 is 14 amino acids long. The source material was PBMCs, sampled 1,000 to 1,300 days after transplant. This receptor was taken from a human patient who received an intestinal transplant, so some T cells may come from the graft donor. This rearrangement joins TRBV4-1 to TRBJ2-2; D gene ambiguous. The CDR3 spells CASSRVGNTGELFF. The CDR3 DNA reads as TGCGCCAGCAGTAGGGTCGGAAACACCGGGGAGCTGTTTTTT.